A single sample is the source of the 21 T cell receptor beta chains below, sequenced in a study of graft-versus-host responses after intestinal transplantation. The assay was immunoSEQ multiplex PCR, and TCRdb's table has in-frame clones only and misses some. The sample includes about 17,000 clones, 80% seen only once; the top ten take about 20%. Graft-derived tissue was subjected to processing to liberate intraepithelial and lamina propria lymphocytes. Sequenced material: ileum tissue, taken roughly 98 days after intestinal transplant. Receptors were obtained from a human patient who received an intestinal transplant, so some T cells may come from the graft donor.

This clone was recorded a few times. The CDR3 here is CASSSPRGSLIGKAKNIQYF. The CDR3 DNA reads as TGCGCCAGCAGCTCCCCCCGGGGCAGCTTAATAGGAAAGGCCAAAAACATTCAGTACTTC. The rearrangement links TRBV5-1 to TRBJ2-4; D may be TRBD1 or TRBD2 (5 bases each). Trimming pared 3 bases from V and 1 base from J, leaving 26 bases between. Germline CDR1 SGHRS, CDR2 YFSETQ. This CDR3 comprises 20 residues.

This clone was seen a few times. Relative to the germline gene, one junction end is altered; a read error may explain this. The CDR3 reads CASSQTGANGYTF. CDR3 coding DNA: TGCGCCAGCAGCCAAACAGGGGCGAATGGCTACACCTTC. The chain links TRBV7-2 to TRBJ1-2, with TRBD1 identical over 7 bases. This CDR3 contains 13 residues. In germline, CDR1 is SGHTA, CDR2 FQGNSA.

This clone was picked up one time. The chain couples TRBV7-9 to TRBJ1-2; D not certain. The CDR3 is 14 amino acids. Germline V lookup: CDR1 SEHNR, CDR2 FQNEAQ (reference sequence). Trimming removed 0 bases at V and 3 bases at J, with 8 bases between. The chain's CDR3 is CASSLALQYYGYTF. The CDR3 DNA follows: TGTGCCAGCAGCTTAGCCCTGCAGTACTATGGCTACACCTTC.

The J gene is TRBJ1-6, the V gene TRBV15; no firm D call. The CDR3 totals 13 residues. Germline V gene data show CDR1 as LNHNV and CDR2 as YYDKDF (reference sequence). V lost 1 base and J 7 bases, leaving 5 bases between the germline ends. The DNA of the CDR3 is TGTGCCACCAGCAGAGGGGTGAATTCACCCCTCCACTTT. This translates into CATSRGVNSPLHF.

DNA of the CDR3: TGTGCCAGCAGCTTGTTAGGACTAGCGGGGGGCGGTTCCACAGATACGCAGTATTTT. Its translation is CASSLLGLAGGGSTDTQYF. The V gene is TRBV5-6, the J gene TRBJ2-3; 14 nucleotides match TRBD2. This CDR3 contains 19 residues. The V gene's germline CDR1 is SGHDT and CDR2 YYEEEE. The trim removed 1 base at V and 2 bases at J, leaving 9 bases unmatched.

The chain carries TRBV7-2 and TRBJ1-1, with a possible D match to TRBD1 (6 bases). The CDR3 is 14 amino acids. The ends were cut back, 5 bases at V and 1 base at J, with 11 bases in the middle. CDR1 is SGHTA and CDR2 is FQGNSA in the germline V gene. The CDR3 here is CASSLRGENTEAFF. The CDR3 DNA is TGTGCCAGCAGCCTCAGGGGCGAGAACACTGAAGCTTTCTTT.

The V gene is TRBV5-5, the J gene TRBJ2-2, with D possibly TRBD1 on 5 matching bases. Germline CDR1 and CDR2: SGHKS and YYEKEE (reference sequence). Between the trimmed V and J ends, which lost 3 bases and 6 bases, there was a span of 9 bases. The CDR3 runs 13 residues. The CDR3 DNA reads as TGTGCCAGCAGCTCTCAGGGTGCCGGGGAGCTGTTTTTT. Its protein is CASSSQGAGELFF.

This clone is medium-sized. The chain joins TRBV9 to TRBJ2-5; D call uncertain. This CDR3 spans 14 amino acids. V lost 0 bases to trimming and J lost 2 bases, with 8 bases between them. Germline lookup yields CDR1 SGDLS and CDR2 YYNGEE. The chain's CDR3 is CASSVDQLQETQYF. The CDR3 region has the DNA TGTGCCAGCAGCGTAGATCAGTTACAAGAGACCCAGTACTTC.

The rearrangement joins TRBV4-1 to TRBJ1-6, with unresolved D. This CDR3 spans 14 amino acids. The germline CDR1 and CDR2 sequences are MGHRA and YSYEKL. The V end was cut by 3 bases, the J end by 8 bases, with 11 bases between. Here the CDR3 reads CASSHPRVDSPLHF. The CDR3 bases are TGCGCCAGCAGCCACCCCCGCGTGGATTCACCCCTCCACTTT.

Comments on this clone: Additional DNA sequences in this sample encode the identical CDR3. J is TRBJ2-5 and V is TRBV10-3; maybe TRBD1 (5 bases). V shed 2 bases and J shed 7 bases, with 17 bases lying between them. This CDR3 region has 15 residues. The germline CDR1 and CDR2 sequences are ENHRY and SYGVKD. In nucleotides, the CDR3 is TGTGCCATCAGTGAGCTAAGGCAGGGTGGATGGACCCAGTACTTC. This sequence encodes CAISELRQGGWTQYF.

The rearrangement uses TRBV6-9 and TRBJ2-1, with 14 bases matching TRBD2. Germline loops: CDR1 MNHGY, CDR2 SVAAGI. The CDR3 covers 19 residues. The V segment lost 2 bases and the J segment 6 bases; nucleotides outside the gene matches: 12. CDR3 sequence: CASSYPGLAGARVTNEQFF. The CDR3 bases are TGTGCCAGCAGTTATCCGGGACTAGCGGGAGCGAGAGTCACCAATGAGCAGTTCTTC.

CDR3 residues: CASSLYPGGGSEKLFF. CDR3 bases: TGTGCCAGCAGCTTATACCCAGGGGGCGGGAGTGAAAAACTGTTTTTT. This rearrangement joins TRBV11-3 to TRBJ1-4; 8 nucleotides agree with TRBD1. There are 16 residues in the CDR3. Trimming cost V 2 bases and J 7 bases; bases outside gene matches: 9. Germline CDR1 and CDR2: SGHNT and YENEEA.

This chain connects TRBV28 to TRBJ1-4; TRBD1 matches 9 bases. The V gene's germline CDR1 is MDHEN and CDR2 SYDVKM. V lost 2 bases, J lost 7 bases, and 5 bases stayed unmatched. This CDR3 spans 15 amino acids. The CDR3 protein is CASSLRGTGREKLFF. CDR3 sequence (DNA): TGTGCCAGCAGTTTACGGGGGACAGGGCGTGAAAAACTGTTTTTT. Complete variable domain (other parts from reference TRBV28 and TRBJ1-4): DVKVTQSSRYLVKRTGEKVFLECVQDMDHENMFWYRQDPGLGLRLIYFSYDVKMKEKGDIPEGYSVSREKKERFSLILESASTNQTSMYLCASSLRGTGREKLFFGSGTQLSVL.

This CDR3 reads CASSQDRGGGKNIQYF. The DNA of the CDR3 is TGCGCCAGCAGCCAAGATAGGGGGGGAGGCAAAAACATTCAGTACTTC. This sequence joins TRBV4-1 and TRBJ2-4; a weak D match, TRBD2 (7 bases). CDR3 length equals 16 residues. Looked up from germline, CDR1 is MGHRA and CDR2 is YSYEKL. The V gene lost 0 bases and the J gene lost 3 bases, with 12 bases spanning the gap.

The chain employs TRBV5-1 and TRBJ2-3; D is tentatively TRBD1 or TRBD2 (5 bases each). Germline CDR1 and CDR2: SGHRS and YFSETQ. CDR3 length: 16 residues. V lost 0 bases and J lost 2, with 13 bases in between. The CDR3 reads CASSLGAKGTTDTQYF. CDR3 nucleotides: TGCGCCAGCAGCTTGGGGGCGAAAGGGACCACAGATACGCAGTATTTT.

The V and J genes are TRBV2 and TRBJ2-3, with no clear D. Germline CDR1 and CDR2: SNHLY and FYNNEI. V was shortened by 3 bases and J by 2 bases, with 6 bases between the two germline ends. CDR3 length: 13 residues. The CDR3 is CASSDTITDTQYF. The CDR3 DNA sequence: TGTGCCAGCAGTGACACAATCACAGATACGCAGTATTTT.

A remark on this clone: Different DNA sequences within this sample yield the same CDR3. The chain carries TRBV9 and TRBJ2-7, with D possibly TRBD1 on 6 matching bases. CDR3 length: 14 residues. The germline V gene has CDR1 SGDLS and CDR2 YYNGEE. V lost 3 bases and J 6 bases, leaving 16 bases between the germline ends. CDR3 coding DNA: TGTGCCAGCAGCGCAGGGCAGGGGATGGGCGAGCAGTACTTC. Translation gives CASSAGQGMGEQYF.

This chain joins TRBV6-1 and TRBJ1-3; D may be TRBD1 (6 bases). CDR1 is MNHNS and CDR2 is SASEGT in the germline V gene. With 5 bases removed from V and 6 bases from J, the gap between germline ends came to 17 bases. This CDR3 comprises 15 residues. CDR3 sequence reads: CASSPRGRRVNTIYF. Written as DNA, the CDR3 is TGTGCCAGCAGTCCCAGGGGACGGAGAGTAAACACCATATATTTT.

This chain connects TRBV30 to TRBJ2-1, with TRBD2 as a possible D gene (5 bases). The CDR3 consists of 13 residues. Between the trimmed V and J ends, which lost 4 bases and 10 bases, there was a span of 17 bases. CDR1 and CDR2 (germline): GTSNPN, SVGIG (reference sequence). CDR3 coding DNA: TGTGCCTGGACCCTAACGGGGAATTGGGAGCAGTTCTTC. Amino acids: CAWTLTGNWEQFF.

This chain connects TRBV4-1 to TRBJ2-2, with D perhaps TRBD1 (6 bases). There are 16 residues in the CDR3. V lost 4 bases to trimming and J lost 3 bases, with 15 bases between them. In germline, CDR1 is MGHRA, CDR2 YSYEKL. Written as DNA, the CDR3 is TGCGCCAGCAGCCCGCCGACAGGACGTTACACCGGGGAGCTGTTTTTT. Amino acid sequence: CASSPPTGRYTGELFF.

The genes are TRBV5-1 and TRBJ1-2, with D tentatively TRBD1 (5 bases). Germline assignment: CDR1 SGHRS and CDR2 YFSETQ. V dropped 3 bases and J dropped 4 bases, with 16 bases sitting between them. The CDR3 spans 15 residues. CDR3 in amino acids: CASSSTGTLVYGYTF. The CDR3 nucleotides read TGCGCCAGCAGCTCAACCGGGACCCTCGTCTATGGCTACACCTTC.